A single sample gave rise to the 28 T cell receptor beta chains below, sequenced in a study of blood T cell repertoires in COVID-19. Here immunoSEQ multiplex PCR was the method, and the copy in TCRdb shows in-frame clones only, minus some. Of around 250,000 clones in the sample, around 83% are singletons; the top ten hold around 5.4%. Material for sequencing was peripheral blood. The receptors originated from a man older than 75 with acute or convalescent COVID-19.

The chain recombines TRBV5-5 with TRBJ2-7; possible D gene TRBD2, 6 bases. Germline V gene data show CDR1 as SGHKS and CDR2 as YYEKEE (reference sequence). The V and J ends lost 0 bases and 2 bases respectively, with 12 bases between them. The CDR3 has 15 amino acids. CDR3 in amino acids: CASSLGPGDPYEQYF. In nucleotides, the CDR3 is TGTGCCAGCAGCTTGGGGCCGGGAGACCCCTACGAGCAGTACTTC.

A few counts support this clone. The chain carries TRBV5-1 and TRBJ2-7; maybe TRBD1 (6 bases). Germline CDR1 and CDR2: SGHRS and YFSETQ. Trimming took 0 bases from V and 5 from J, leaving 12 bases between them. The CDR3 contains 14 residues. CDR3 DNA sequence: TGCGCCAGCAGCTTGGAACAGGGTCGAAACGAGCAGTACTTC. It is translated as CASSLEQGRNEQYF.

This chain links TRBV5-1 with TRBJ2-1; 12 nucleotides agree with TRBD2. This CDR3 is 16 amino acids long. V shed 4 bases, J shed 9 bases, and the junction held 11 bases outside the gene matches. Germline V gene data show CDR1 as SGHRS and CDR2 as YFSETQ. CDR3 residues: CASSTSWTSGKGEQFF. CDR3 bases: TGCGCCAGCAGCACGTCCTGGACTAGCGGGAAGGGTGAGCAGTTCTTC. Filled out from reference TRBV5-1 and TRBJ2-1, the complete variable domain reads KAGVTQTPRYLIKTRGQQVTLSCSPISGHRSVSWYQQTPGQGLQFLFEYFSETQRNKGNFPGRFSGRQFSNSRSEMNVSTLELGDSALYLCASSTSWTSGKGEQFFGPGTRLTVL.

This rearrangement joins TRBV19 to TRBJ2-1; 9 bases map to TRBD1. The trim removed 4 bases at V and 0 bases at J, leaving 7 bases unmatched. Germline assignment: CDR1 LNHDA and CDR2 SQIVND (reference sequence). The CDR3 length is 17 residues. The CDR3, as DNA: TGTGCCAGTAGTAGGGGGACAGGGCAGAGCTCCTACAATGAGCAGTTCTTC. It translates to CASSRGTGQSSYNEQFF.

This sequence joins TRBV3-1 (or the pseudogene TRBV3-2) and TRBJ1-5, with D maybe TRBD1 (6 bases). The germline V and J ends were trimmed by 9 bases and 3 bases, with 15 bases remaining between them. CDR1 and CDR2 (germline): LGHDT, YNNKEL (reference sequence). This CDR3 spans 14 amino acids. CDR3: CASARGANNQPQHF. CDR3 sequence (DNA): TGTGCCAGTGCCCGGGGGGCCAACAATCAGCCCCAGCATTTT.

The V gene is TRBV19, the J gene TRBJ1-5; no clear D gene. The CDR3 has 13 residues. In germline, CDR1 is LNHDA, CDR2 SQIVND (reference sequence). The V and J ends lost 0 bases and 6 bases respectively, with 6 bases between them. CDR3 residues: CASSIERRQPQHF. In DNA, the CDR3 is TGTGCCAGTAGTATAGAGAGGCGTCAGCCCCAGCATTTT.

V usage is TRBV24-1 and J usage is TRBJ2-2, with 9 bases fitting TRBD1. J gave up 4 bases and V 5 bases, and 10 bases lay outside the gene matches. The CDR3 sequence is 17 residues long. CDR1 and CDR2 from the germline V gene are KGHDR and SFDVKD. The CDR3 nucleotides are TGTGCCACCAGTGGGGGTACAGGGGGCGTTAGCACCGGGGAGCTGTTTTTT. This translates into CATSGGTGGVSTGELFF.

Concerning this clone itself: Other DNA variants within this sample encode the same CDR3. The J gene is TRBJ2-7, the V gene TRBV18; D is possibly TRBD2 (5 bases). This CDR3 is built from 13 residues. Trimming stripped 3 bases from V and 3 bases from J, with 9 bases between. Germline CDR1 is KGHSH and CDR2 is LQKENI. The CDR3 sequence is CASSPGRSYEQYF. CDR3 sequence (DNA): TGTGCCAGCTCACCTGGGAGAAGCTACGAGCAGTACTTC.

This clone was seen more than once but under ten times. The V call is TRBV9, the J call TRBJ2-7, with 8 bases lining up with TRBD1. The germline CDR1 and CDR2 sequences are SGDLS and YYNGEE. The CDR3 contains 14 residues. V shed 0 bases, J shed 7 bases, and the junction held 6 bases outside the gene matches. DNA of the CDR3: TGTGCCAGCAGCGTAGGAGACAGGGGTGGGGAGCAGTACTTC. This gives the protein CASSVGDRGGEQYF.

This chain connects TRBV11-2 to TRBJ1-3; D gene unclear. This CDR3 has 13 residues. Germline CDR1 and CDR2: SGHAT and FQNNGV. Trimming took 4 bases from V and 4 from J, leaving 8 bases between them. CDR3: CASSYIQGNTIYF. CDR3 sequence (DNA): TGTGCCAGCAGCTACATACAGGGAAACACCATATATTTT.

This sequence joins TRBV3-1 (or the pseudogene TRBV3-2) and TRBJ2-3; the D gene is possibly TRBD2 (5 bases). Per germline, CDR1 LGHDT and CDR2 YNNKEL (reference sequence). V lost 6 bases and J lost 0, with 13 bases in between. CDR3 length: 15 amino acids. CDR3 region: CASSIGGSSTDTQYF. As DNA, the CDR3 is TGTGCCAGCAGTATAGGAGGATCCAGCACAGATACGCAGTATTTT.

This clone was observed a few times. This chain connects TRBV18 to TRBJ2-1; 7 nucleotides align to TRBD2. The germline gives CDR1 KGHSH, CDR2 LQKENI. This CDR3 contains 17 residues. After removal of 4 bases from V and 2 bases from J, the junction contained 11 bases not matched to a gene. CDR3 nucleotides: TGTGCCAGCTCACAAACCAGCGGGACCATAACCTACAATGAGCAGTTCTTC. This translates into CASSQTSGTITYNEQFF. The whole variable domain, filled in from reference TRBV18 and TRBJ2-1, reads NAGVMQNPRHLVRRRGQEARLRCSPMKGHSHVYWYRQLPEEGLKFMVYLQKENIIDESGMPKERFSAEFPKEGPSILRIQQVVRGDSAAYFCASSQTSGTITYNEQFFGPGTRLTVL.

The chain is built from TRBV6-2 or TRBV6-3 and TRBJ2-3; D remains unclear. This CDR3 has 16 residues. Germline CDR1 reads MNHEY; CDR2 reads SVGEGT. V lost 5 bases and J lost 2, with 17 bases in between. DNA for the CDR3: TGTGCCAGCAGTCGGATTTATACTACTCCCACAGATACGCAGTATTTT. Its protein product is CASSRIYTTPTDTQYF.

CDR3 in amino acids: CASSAGGSTYAMGNEQFF. CDR3 bases: TGTGCCAGCAGTGCCGGCGGGAGTACGTACGCTATGGGTAATGAGCAGTTCTTC. The V and J genes are TRBV6-4 and TRBJ2-1; 7 bases align to TRBD2. CDR1 MRHNA and CDR2 SNTAGT come from the germline V gene. This CDR3 contains 18 residues. V lost 4 bases and J lost 7; bases outside the gene matches: 19.

V is TRBV5-1 and J is TRBJ1-1; D unclear. The V end was cut by 2 bases, the J end by 1 base, with 12 bases between. This CDR3 contains 15 residues. Germline V gene sequence: CDR1 SGHRS, CDR2 YFSETQ. CDR3 loop: CASSFSTFGNTEAFF. The DNA of the CDR3 is TGCGCCAGCAGCTTCTCAACATTTGGGAACACTGAAGCTTTCTTT.

V is TRBV5-6 and J is TRBJ2-1; the D gene is possibly TRBD2 (5 bases). Trimming removed 1 base from V and 4 bases from J, with 12 bases in between. Looked up from germline, CDR1 is SGHDT and CDR2 is YYEEEE. The CDR3 sequence is 15 residues long. The CDR3 is CASSLRGPRYNEQFF. The CDR3 DNA is TGTGCCAGCAGCTTGAGAGGGCCCAGATACAATGAGCAGTTCTTC.

The chain links TRBV6-2 or TRBV6-3 to TRBJ2-1; TRBD2 aligns across 12 bases. The V gene's germline CDR1 is MNHEY and CDR2 SVGEGT. CDR3 length: 16 residues. V dropped 4 bases and J dropped 8; count of bases not matched to a gene: 9. The CDR3 sequence is CASSSRTSGVIDEQFF. The CDR3 DNA follows: TGTGCCAGCAGTTCCCGGACTAGCGGGGTAATAGATGAGCAGTTCTTC.

V is TRBV19 and J is TRBJ1-5; possibly TRBD1 for D (6 bases). Germline loops: CDR1 LNHDA, CDR2 SQIVND (reference sequence). Trimming removed 5 bases at V and 0 bases at J, with 11 bases between. The CDR3 has 15 amino acids. The CDR3 bases are TGTGCCAGTAGTCTCGGGACAAATAGCAATCAGCCCCAGCATTTT. Translation: CASSLGTNSNQPQHF.

The chain uses TRBV20-1 and TRBJ2-1, with D possibly being TRBD2 (5 bases). CDR1 and CDR2 from the germline V gene are DFQATT and SNEGSKA (reference sequence). CDR3 length equals 11 residues. Trimming cost V 2 bases and J 8 bases, with 7 bases left between them. The CDR3: CSARMRDEQFF. The CDR3 bases are TGCAGTGCTAGAATGCGGGATGAGCAGTTCTTC.

The chain has TRBV27 and TRBJ2-6; the match to TRBD1 covers 7 bases. The V gene end was trimmed by 3 bases and the J gene end by 0 bases; junction bases not matched to a gene: 8. The CDR3 contains 18 residues. Germline V gene sequence: CDR1 MNHEY, CDR2 SMNVEV (reference sequence). CDR3 amino acids: CASSFDRALDSGANVLTF. The CDR3 nucleotides read TGTGCCAGCAGTTTCGACAGGGCTCTAGACTCTGGGGCCAACGTCCTGACTTTC.

The chain links TRBV6-1 to TRBJ2-1, with D maybe TRBD2 (6 bases). Germline lookup yields CDR1 MNHNS and CDR2 SASEGT. This CDR3 has 17 residues. V was pared by 1 base and J by 4 bases, with 17 bases between. The CDR3 sequence: CASSEDRWEVVYNEQFF. CDR3 DNA sequence: TGTGCCAGCAGTGAAGATAGGTGGGAGGTGGTGTACAATGAGCAGTTCTTC.

This chain uses TRBV29-1 with TRBJ2-2; 7 nucleotides line up with TRBD1. V shed 8 bases and J 4 bases; nucleotides not matched to a gene: 10. The germline V gene has CDR1 SQVTM and CDR2 ANQGSEA. The CDR3 is 14 residues long. The CDR3 here is CSIYRDRSTGELFF. CDR3 DNA sequence: TGCAGCATTTACCGGGACAGATCCACCGGGGAGCTGTTTTTT.

This chain joins TRBV5-1 and TRBJ1-3; a weak D match, TRBD1 (5 bases). The CDR3 has 17 residues. Trimming removed 4 bases at V and 7 bases at J, with 24 bases between. Germline V CDR1 and CDR2: SGHRS, YFSETQ. In DNA, the CDR3 is TGCGCCAGCAGCCCGGGGGGACCGTCCAGGTTTGTGAACACCATATATTTT. Protein product: CASSPGGPSRFVNTIYF. The whole variable domain, remainder taken from reference TRBV5-1 and TRBJ1-3, is KAGVTQTPRYLIKTRGQQVTLSCSPISGHRSVSWYQQTPGQGLQFLFEYFSETQRNKGNFPGRFSGRQFSNSRSEMNVSTLELGDSALYLCASSPGGPSRFVNTIYFGEGSWLTVV.

The chain couples TRBV11-2 to TRBJ2-5; 8 bases are shared with TRBD2. This CDR3 has 15 amino acids. V dropped 4 bases and J dropped 1; count of bases not matched to a gene: 5. The V gene's germline CDR1 is SGHAT and CDR2 FQNNGV. The DNA of the CDR3 is TGTGCCAGCAGCTGGAGCGGGGGTGGCCAAGAGACCCAGTACTTC. Its translation: CASSWSGGGQETQYF.

V usage is TRBV5-6 and J usage is TRBJ2-5; TRBD2 matches at 15 bases. The length of the CDR3 is 15 residues. J gave up 4 bases and V 4 bases, and 2 bases lay outside the gene matches. CDR1 is SGHDT and CDR2 is YYEEEE in the germline V gene. The chain's CDR3 is CASSPGLAGGETQYF. CDR3 nucleotides: TGTGCCAGCAGCCCGGGACTAGCGGGGGGAGAGACCCAGTACTTC.

This chain links TRBV30 with TRBJ2-2; D is perhaps TRBD2 (5 bases). The CDR3 loop spans 14 amino acids. V was clipped by 1 base and J by 6 bases, with 12 bases between them. CDR1 is GTSNPN and CDR2 is SVGIG in the germline V gene (reference sequence). The CDR3 reads CAWSGWERAGELFF. In DNA, the CDR3 is TGTGCCTGGAGTGGGTGGGAGCGAGCCGGGGAGCTGTTTTTT.

This clone was detected only once. The J gene is TRBJ1-5, the V gene TRBV28, with 7 bases lining up with TRBD1. The trim removed 5 bases at V and 10 bases at J, leaving 23 bases unmatched. From germline, CDR1 is MDHEN and CDR2 SYDVKM. The CDR3 loop spans 18 amino acids. CDR3 bases: TGTGCCAGCAGTATCGATCCCCCTTGGGACAGAACTTTAACACCCCAGCATTTT. It encodes CASSIDPPWDRTLTPQHF.

The V gene is TRBV19, the J gene TRBJ1-1; a weak D match, TRBD1 (5 bases). V lost 2 bases, J lost 0 bases, and 13 bases lay in between. This CDR3 comprises 16 residues. Per germline, CDR1 LNHDA and CDR2 SQIVND (reference sequence). CDR3: CASSINGQLMNTEAFF. CDR3 coding DNA: TGTGCCAGTAGTATAAATGGACAACTCATGAACACTGAAGCTTTCTTT.